Below are 19 T cell receptor beta chains sequenced from a single sample in a study of blood T cell repertoires in COVID-19. Sequencing was performed with immunoSEQ multiplex PCR; in TCRdb, only in-frame clones are kept and a portion is missing. The profile shows approximately 300,000 clones, 85% to 90% of them singletons. The sample taken for sequencing was PBMCs or T cells enriched from blood (not recorded which). The receptor source for this set is a man in his thirties or forties who had recovered from COVID-19.

The V and J genes are TRBV27 and TRBJ1-1; 7 nucleotides match TRBD1. The J segment lost 3 bases and the V segment lost 7 bases, leaving 5 bases of the junction unmatched. The CDR3 runs to 13 residues. Germline CDR1 and CDR2: MNHEY and SMNVEV (reference sequence). CDR3 sequence reads: CASKPRGDTEAFF. CDR3 DNA: TGTGCCAGCAAACCCAGGGGGGACACTGAAGCTTTCTTT.

V usage is TRBV11-2 and J usage is TRBJ2-7, with D maybe TRBD1 (6 bases). CDR1 is SGHAT, CDR2 FQNNGV, per germline. Trimming stripped 5 bases from V and 2 bases from J, with 10 bases between. The CDR3 is 13 amino acids. The CDR3 protein is CASSKQGTYEQYF. CDR3 DNA: TGTGCCAGCAGCAAACAGGGTACCTACGAGCAGTACTTC.

This clone was seen a single time. The V gene is TRBV5-1, the J gene TRBJ2-3; D might be TRBD2 (5 bases). Germline CDR1 is SGHRS and CDR2 is YFSETQ. The CDR3 loop spans 15 amino acids. V lost 0 bases and J 6 bases, leaving 14 bases between the germline ends. CDR3 in amino acids: CASSLGGRKGDTQYF. Here the CDR3 DNA reads TGCGCCAGCAGCTTGGGTGGGAGAAAAGGGGATACGCAGTATTTT.

The genes are TRBV5-6 and TRBJ1-5, with 7 bases identical to TRBD1. CDR3 length equals 15 residues. Losses at the gene ends were 1 base for V and 6 bases for J; bases not matched to a gene: 7. The germline gives CDR1 SGHDT, CDR2 YYEEEE. The CDR3 bases are TGTGCCAGCAGCTTGTTTTCGACAGGGCCTCAGCCCCAGCATTTT. Protein sequence: CASSLFSTGPQPQHF.

The CDR3 loop is CASRINRNYGYTF. DNA of the CDR3: TGTGCCAGCAGGATAAATAGAAACTATGGCTACACCTTC. The chain couples TRBV28 to TRBJ1-2; D uncertain. Germline CDR1 MDHEN, CDR2 SYDVKM. This CDR3 has 13 amino acids. With 6 bases removed from V and 2 bases from J, the gap between germline ends came to 10 bases.

This rearrangement joins TRBV18 to TRBJ1-2, with a weak D call TRBD1 (6 bases). The CDR3 totals 13 residues. Trimming left V 6 bases short and J 5 bases short, with 13 bases between. Germline values: CDR1 KGHSH, CDR2 LQKENI. The CDR3 DNA follows: TGTGCCAGCTCGCTCGACAGGATATATGGCTACACCTTC. As protein: CASSLDRIYGYTF.

The chain couples TRBV19 to TRBJ2-6; the D is unclear. The germline gives CDR1 LNHDA, CDR2 SQIVND (reference sequence). V shed 5 bases and J shed 1 base, with 9 bases lying between them. The CDR3 has 15 residues. CDR3 in amino acids: CASSRDGSGANVLTF. CDR3 in DNA: TGTGCCAGTAGTCGAGACGGGTCTGGGGCCAACGTCCTGACTTTC.

This sequence joins TRBV27 and TRBJ1-4; possibly TRBD1 for D (5 bases). The CDR3 is made up of 13 amino acids. Germline V CDR1 and CDR2: MNHEY, SMNVEV (reference sequence). The germline V and J ends were trimmed by 5 bases and 7 bases, with 11 bases remaining between them. CDR3 sequence reads: CASSRGIGEKLFF. CDR3 in DNA: TGTGCCAGCAGTAGGGGTATCGGTGAAAAACTGTTTTTT.

The V gene is TRBV4-1, the J gene TRBJ1-6; D gene uncertain. This CDR3 is 15 amino acids long. The germline gives CDR1 MGHRA, CDR2 YSYEKL. With 0 bases removed from V and 8 bases from J, the gap between germline ends came to 11 bases. CDR3 coding DNA: TGCGCCAGCAGCCAAGATGAGGGAGGTTATTCACCCCTCCACTTT. Amino acids: CASSQDEGGYSPLHF.

The chain is built from TRBV28 and TRBJ2-7; a weak D match, TRBD2 (6 bases). V was pared by 4 bases and J by 3 bases, with 13 bases between. The CDR3 consists of 14 residues. Germline values: CDR1 MDHEN, CDR2 SYDVKM. The CDR3 region is CASSSVRGGYEQYF. In nucleotides, the CDR3 is TGTGCCAGCAGTTCAGTACGGGGAGGCTACGAGCAGTACTTC.

The sample holds a few counts of this clone. V gene TRBV19 combines with J gene TRBJ2-1; D is perhaps TRBD2 (5 bases). V shed 7 bases and J shed 4 bases, with 17 bases lying between them. This CDR3 spans 15 amino acids. In germline, CDR1 is LNHDA, CDR2 SQIVND (reference sequence). This chain's CDR3 is CASTYTLASYNEQFF. CDR3 DNA sequence: TGTGCCAGTACCTATACGCTAGCTTCGTACAATGAGCAGTTCTTC.

The gene calls are TRBV28 and TRBJ2-5, with unresolved D. CDR1 is MDHEN and CDR2 is SYDVKM in the germline V gene. V dropped 11 bases and J dropped 1 base, with 11 bases sitting between them. The CDR3 sequence is 12 residues long. The CDR3 DNA follows: TGTGCCGCAAGTAGCTTCCAAGAGACCCAGTACTTC. It encodes CAASSFQETQYF.

The rearrangement links TRBV7-9 to TRBJ2-4; no definite D call. V lost 7 bases and J lost 0, with 13 bases in between. CDR3 length: 15 amino acids. Germline CDR1 is SEHNR and CDR2 is FQNEAQ (reference sequence). CDR3 region: CASTRNVEAKNIQYF. The DNA for the CDR3 is TGTGCCAGCACCCGAAACGTAGAAGCCAAAAACATTCAGTACTTC.

The chain is built from TRBV7-9 and TRBJ2-5, with 11 bases aligning to TRBD1. The CDR3 length is 15 residues. CDR1 and CDR2 from the germline V gene are SEHNR and FQNEAQ (reference sequence). Germline trimming cut 5 bases from V and 5 bases from J; bases unmatched to any gene: 7. The CDR3 is CASSPRDRGMETQYF. The CDR3 coding sequence is TGTGCCAGCAGCCCCCGGGACAGGGGGATGGAGACCCAGTACTTC.

This clone was seen only once. The chain couples TRBV5-4 to TRBJ2-3; 7 bases are a match to TRBD1. The germline gives CDR1 SGHNT, CDR2 YYREEE (reference sequence). The CDR3 is made up of 15 amino acids. J lost 4 bases, V lost 2 bases, and 7 bases had no gene match. CDR3 DNA sequence: TGTGCCAGCAGCTTTGACAGGGTAAATTCAGATACGCAGTATTTT. It encodes CASSFDRVNSDTQYF.

The chain employs TRBV24-1 and TRBJ2-1; 8 bases line up with TRBD2. Germline values: CDR1 KGHDR, CDR2 SFDVKD. The CDR3 sequence is 12 residues long. J lost 5 bases, V lost 8 bases, and 1 base had no gene match. Here the CDR3 reads CATNGGDNEQFF. As DNA, the CDR3 is TGTGCCACCAACGGGGGGGACAATGAGCAGTTCTTC.

V and J are TRBV7-9 and TRBJ1-1; D is unclear. Trimming pared 5 bases from V and 4 bases from J, leaving 5 bases between. The CDR3 runs 11 residues. Germline V CDR1 and CDR2: SEHNR, FQNEAQ (reference sequence). CDR3 loop: CASSPGTEAFF. DNA for the CDR3: TGTGCCAGCAGCCCGGGCACTGAAGCTTTCTTT.

V gene TRBV7-9 combines with J gene TRBJ2-7; 7 bases map to TRBD1. J gave up 2 bases and V 5 bases, and 12 bases lay outside the gene matches. CDR1 is SEHNR and CDR2 is FQNEAQ in the germline V gene (reference sequence). The CDR3 runs 16 residues. CDR3: CASSTEAQGKPYEQYF. As DNA, the CDR3 is TGTGCCAGCAGCACCGAGGCACAGGGGAAGCCCTACGAGCAGTACTTC.

The rearrangement links TRBV29-1 to TRBJ2-7, with no clear D. V gave up 4 bases and J gave up 4 bases, with 5 bases separating them. Looked up from germline, CDR1 is SQVTM and CDR2 is ANQGSEA. This CDR3 contains 10 residues. The CDR3 DNA follows: TGCAGCGTTGTGGCTTACGAGCAGTACTTC. It translates to CSVVAYEQYF.